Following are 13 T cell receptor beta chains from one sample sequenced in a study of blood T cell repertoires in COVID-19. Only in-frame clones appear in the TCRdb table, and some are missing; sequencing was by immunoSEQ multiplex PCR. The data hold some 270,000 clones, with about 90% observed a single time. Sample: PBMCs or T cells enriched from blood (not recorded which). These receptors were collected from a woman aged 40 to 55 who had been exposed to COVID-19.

CDR3 residues: CASCLNRNTEAFF. Here the CDR3 DNA reads TGTGCCAGCTGCCTTAACAGGAACACTGAAGCTTTCTTT. The rearrangement uses TRBV6-2 or TRBV6-3 and TRBJ1-1; no clear D. This CDR3 comprises 13 residues. V shed 8 bases and J shed 1 base, with 11 bases lying between them. Germline CDR1 and CDR2: MNHEY and SVGEGT.

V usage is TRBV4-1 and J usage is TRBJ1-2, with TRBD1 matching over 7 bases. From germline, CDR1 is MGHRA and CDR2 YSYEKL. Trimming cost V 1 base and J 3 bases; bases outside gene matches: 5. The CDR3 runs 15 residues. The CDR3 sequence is CASSQAPTGYYGYTF. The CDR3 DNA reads TGCGCCAGCAGCCAAGCCCCGACAGGGTACTATGGCTACACCTTC.

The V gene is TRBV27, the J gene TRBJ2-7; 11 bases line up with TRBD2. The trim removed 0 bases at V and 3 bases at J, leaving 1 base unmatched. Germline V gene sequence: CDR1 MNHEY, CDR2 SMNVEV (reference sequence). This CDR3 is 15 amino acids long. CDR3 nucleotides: TGTGCCAGCAGTTTATCACTAGCGGGGGTCTACGAGCAGTACGTC. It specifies CASSLSLAGVYEQYV.

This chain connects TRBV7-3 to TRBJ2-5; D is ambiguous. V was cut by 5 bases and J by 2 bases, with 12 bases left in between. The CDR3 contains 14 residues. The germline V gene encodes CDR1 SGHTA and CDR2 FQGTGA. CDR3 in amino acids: CASSPHFGQETQYF. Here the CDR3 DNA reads TGTGCCAGCAGCCCTCACTTCGGGCAAGAGACCCAGTACTTC.

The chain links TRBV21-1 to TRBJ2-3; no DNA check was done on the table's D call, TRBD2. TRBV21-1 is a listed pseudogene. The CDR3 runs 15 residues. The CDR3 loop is CASSRRGSLADTQYF. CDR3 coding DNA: TGTGCCAGCAGCCGTCGCGGGAGCCTTGCAGATACGCAGTATTTT.

The CDR3 DNA reads as TGTGCCTGGAGTGTACTGGGAGGAGACACTGAAGCTTTCTTT. Translation: CAWSVLGGDTEAFF. The genes are TRBV30 and TRBJ1-1; no reliable D call. CDR1 and CDR2 from the germline V gene are GTSNPN and SVGIG (reference sequence). CDR3 size: 14 residues. The ends were cut back, 0 bases at V and 3 bases at J, with 11 bases in the middle.

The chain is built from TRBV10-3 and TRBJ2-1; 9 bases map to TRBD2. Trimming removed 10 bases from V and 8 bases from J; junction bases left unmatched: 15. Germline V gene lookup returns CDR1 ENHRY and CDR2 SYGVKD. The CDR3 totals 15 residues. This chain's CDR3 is CATGTSSSRFDEQFF. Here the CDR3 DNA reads TGTGCCACGGGGACTAGCTCTTCGCGGTTCGATGAGCAGTTCTTC.

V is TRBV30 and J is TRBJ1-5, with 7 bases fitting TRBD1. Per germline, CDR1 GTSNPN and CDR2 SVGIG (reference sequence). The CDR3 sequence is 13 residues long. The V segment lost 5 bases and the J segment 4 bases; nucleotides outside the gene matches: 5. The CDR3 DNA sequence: TGTGCCTGGGGGGGACAGCTAAATCAGCCCCAGCATTTT. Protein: CAWGGQLNQPQHF.

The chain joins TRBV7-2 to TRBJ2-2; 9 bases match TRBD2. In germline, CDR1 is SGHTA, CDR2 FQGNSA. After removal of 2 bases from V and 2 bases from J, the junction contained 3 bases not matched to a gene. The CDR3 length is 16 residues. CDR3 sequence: CASSLYSGGNTGELFF. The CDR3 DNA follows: TGTGCCAGCAGCTTATATAGCGGGGGAAACACCGGGGAGCTGTTTTTT.

This chain's CDR3 is CASSSLTSGRNTDTQYF. The DNA of the CDR3 is TGTGCCAGCAGTTCTCTCACTAGCGGGAGAAACACAGATACGCAGTATTTT. V is TRBV25-1 and J is TRBJ2-3; 11 nucleotides agree with TRBD2. The CDR3 spans 17 residues. V lost 5 bases to trimming and J lost 2 bases; unmatched junction nucleotides: 9. Germline V gene lookup returns CDR1 MGHDK and CDR2 SYGVNS.

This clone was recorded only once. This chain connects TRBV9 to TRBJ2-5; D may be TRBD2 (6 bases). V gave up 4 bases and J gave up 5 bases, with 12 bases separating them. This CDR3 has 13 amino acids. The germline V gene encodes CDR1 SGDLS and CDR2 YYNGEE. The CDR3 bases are TGTGCCAGCAGCTCGGGACTCAGGGAGACCCAGTACTTC. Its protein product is CASSSGLRETQYF. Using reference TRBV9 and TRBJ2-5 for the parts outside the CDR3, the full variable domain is DSGVTQTPKHLITATGQRVTLRCSPRSGDLSVYWYQQSLDQGLQFLIQYYNGEERAKGNILERFSAQQFPDLHSELNLSSLELGDSALYFCASSSGLRETQYFGPGTRLLVL.

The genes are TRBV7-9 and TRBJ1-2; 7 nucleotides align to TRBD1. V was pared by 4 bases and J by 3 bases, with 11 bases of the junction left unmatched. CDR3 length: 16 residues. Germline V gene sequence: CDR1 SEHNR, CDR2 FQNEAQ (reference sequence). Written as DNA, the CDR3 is TGTGCCAGCAGCTCCGCCCCAGGGGGACACGACTATGGCTACACCTTC. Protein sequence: CASSSAPGGHDYGYTF.

CDR3 amino acids: CASSLRRGTEAFF. CDR3 sequence (DNA): TGTGCCAGCAGCTTACGTCGGGGGACTGAAGCTTTCTTT. This chain joins TRBV7-2 and TRBJ1-1, with D perhaps TRBD1 (5 bases). The V gene's germline CDR1 is SGHTA and CDR2 FQGNSA. The V and J ends lost 2 bases and 5 bases respectively, with 9 bases between them. The CDR3 loop spans 13 amino acids.